The 26 T cell receptor beta chains below all came from one sample that was sequenced in a study of human T cells and chemical hapten exposure. MiXCR, applied by TCRdb to the RACE reads, yields one record per CDR3 protein. Of some 360,000 distinct CDR3 sequences in the sample, 5.1% were seen once. Time point defined: pre-sensitization, week 0. This sample's treatment: therapeutic diphenylcyclopropenone sensitization with weekly scalp DPC. This specimen consisted of whole blood, obtained in connection with sensitization to the hapten diphenylcyclopropenone (DPC). Every receptor here comes from a woman aged 50 to 60 with alopecia areata. Some clones in this sample may be carry-over from other donors' samples.

The J gene is TRBJ2-3, the V gene TRBV20-1; TRBD2 matches at 13 bases. The CDR3 contains 14 residues. Germline values: CDR1 DFQATT, CDR2 SNEGSKA (reference sequence). Trimming cost V 5 bases and J 8 bases; bases outside gene matches: 7. CDR3 sequence: CSAPRTSGGGTQYF. The DNA for the CDR3 is TGCAGTGCTCCTCGGACTAGCGGGGGTGGTACGCAGTATTTT.

This clonotype showed up many times. The CDR3, as DNA: TGTGCCAGCAGCTCCCGTTTGGGCGGTAGCACAGATACGCAGTATTTT. Protein product: CASSSRLGGSTDTQYF. This chain links TRBV7-2 with TRBJ2-3; D gene uncertain. Germline V CDR1 and CDR2: SGHTA, FQGNSA. The CDR3 runs to 16 residues. Trimming shortened V by 4 bases and J by 0 bases, and 14 bases separated the two germline ends.

This chain uses TRBV5-1 with TRBJ2-1; no definite D call. V was shortened by 1 base and J by 8 bases, with 7 bases between the two germline ends. The CDR3 consists of 12 residues. Per the germline V gene, CDR1 is SGHRS and CDR2 is YFSETQ. The CDR3 region is CASSLYTDEQFF. CDR3 bases: TGCGCCAGCAGCTTGTATACAGATGAGCAGTTCTTC.

Only a few counts were recorded for this clonotype. The rearrangement joins TRBV6-5 to TRBJ1-1, with D perhaps TRBD1 (5 bases). CDR3 length equals 15 residues. V was pared by 0 bases and J by 5 bases, with 13 bases between. From germline, CDR1 is MNHEY and CDR2 SVGAGI. This CDR3 reads CASSYSRAGGTEAFF. As DNA, the CDR3 is TGTGCCAGCAGTTACTCTAGGGCTGGGGGGACTGAAGCTTTCTTT.

This clonotype has only a few counts. The chain employs TRBV29-1 and TRBJ1-2; 12 positions match TRBD1. Germline V CDR1 and CDR2: SQVTM, ANQGSEA. The CDR3 has 16 amino acids. The J segment lost 7 bases and the V segment lost 1 base, leaving 10 bases of the junction unmatched. In DNA, the CDR3 is TGCAGCGTTGAAGGCCCCCCCGGGACAGGGGGCTTTGGCTACACCTTC. This sequence encodes CSVEGPPGTGGFGYTF.

The chain joins TRBV6-1 to TRBJ1-5; no clear D gene. V lost 1 base and J lost 9, with 7 bases in between. Germline V lookup: CDR1 MNHNS, CDR2 SASEGT. This CDR3 has 12 amino acids. CDR3 in amino acids: CASSEGNTPQHF. CDR3 coding DNA: TGTGCCAGCAGTGAAGGGAACACGCCCCAGCATTTT.

This clonotype showed up many times. This chain uses TRBV13 with TRBJ2-7, with 7 bases lining up with TRBD2. Germline lookup yields CDR1 PRHDT and CDR2 FYEKMQ (reference sequence). This CDR3 contains 15 residues. J gave up 5 bases and V 4 bases, and 11 bases lay outside the gene matches. The CDR3 nucleotides read TGTGCCAGCAGCTCAAGCGGGAATTTGGTCGACGAGCAGTACTTC. Encoded protein: CASSSSGNLVDEQYF.

This clonotype was picked up many times. This sequence joins TRBV3-1 and TRBJ2-4; 7 bases match TRBD1. CDR3 length equals 17 residues. The junction had 10 bases not matched to a gene; V was cut back by 3 bases and J by 2 bases. CDR1 is LGHDT, CDR2 YNNKEL, per germline (reference sequence). The CDR3 sequence is CASSHTTGLETKNIQYF. The CDR3 nucleotides read TGTGCCAGCAGCCACACGACAGGGCTCGAAACCAAAAACATTCAGTACTTC.

This clonotype was seen only a few times. This chain connects TRBV5-6 to TRBJ2-1; 9 positions match TRBD1. Trimming cost V 2 bases and J 8 bases; bases outside gene matches: 5. This CDR3 is built from 14 residues. From germline, CDR1 is SGHDT and CDR2 YYEEEE. The CDR3 region has the DNA TGTGCCAGCAGCTTTGGGACAGGGAGCGATGAGCAGTTCTTC. Residues: CASSFGTGSDEQFF.

This clonotype occurred a few times. V usage is TRBV9 and J usage is TRBJ2-6; D ambiguous. CDR1 is SGDLS and CDR2 is YYNGEE in the germline V gene. V shed 0 bases and J shed 0 bases, with 7 bases lying between them. This CDR3 is built from 16 residues. For the CDR3, the DNA is TGTGCCAGCAGCGTAGGACGGATCTCTGGGGCCAACGTCCTGACTTTC. Translated: CASSVGRISGANVLTF.

This clonotype was observed many times. The chain joins TRBV6-1 to TRBJ1-1; D is unresolved. V lost 6 bases and J 7 bases, leaving 9 bases between the germline ends. This CDR3 is 11 amino acids long. Germline V CDR1 and CDR2: MNHNS, SASEGT. The CDR3 sequence: CASRVTFEAFF. Here the CDR3 DNA reads TGTGCCAGCAGAGTTACATTTGAAGCTTTCTTT.

This clonotype was observed a few times. The V and J genes are TRBV20-1 and TRBJ2-3, with D maybe TRBD2 (7 bases). Trimming stripped 0 bases from V and 2 bases from J, with 15 bases between. The CDR3 contains 16 residues. Germline values: CDR1 DFQATT, CDR2 SNEGSKA (reference sequence). CDR3 protein: CSARDLVGGHTDTQYF. In DNA form, the CDR3 reads TGCAGTGCTAGAGATCTGGTCGGGGGGCACACAGATACGCAGTATTTT.

The CDR3 loop is CASSLAYNNEQFF. Here the CDR3 DNA reads TGCGCCAGCAGCTTGGCCTACAACAATGAGCAGTTCTTC. This chain joins TRBV5-1 and TRBJ2-1; D gene uncertain. The ends were cut back, 0 bases at V and 5 bases at J, with 6 bases in the middle. Germline V gives CDR1 SGHRS, CDR2 YFSETQ. The CDR3 runs 13 residues.

This clonotype has more than one count but fewer than ten. The chain recombines TRBV6-1 with TRBJ1-6; D is unclear. The CDR3 sequence is 18 residues long. CDR1 and CDR2 (germline): MNHNS, SASEGT. Trimming took 0 bases from V and 0 from J, leaving 12 bases between them. The CDR3 region is CASSEALPGSSYNSPLHF. The CDR3 coding sequence is TGTGCCAGCAGTGAAGCGCTTCCAGGCAGCTCCTATAATTCACCCCTCCACTTT.

Only a few counts were recorded for this clonotype. This chain uses TRBV20-1 with TRBJ1-2; a possible D gene is TRBD1 (5 bases). The germline V gene encodes CDR1 DFQATT and CDR2 SNEGSKA (reference sequence). Trimming left V 0 bases short and J 4 bases short, with 15 bases between. This CDR3 contains 15 residues. CDR3 in amino acids: CSARDGQGPFYGYTF. DNA for the CDR3: TGCAGTGCTAGAGATGGGCAGGGCCCGTTCTATGGCTACACCTTC.

V gene TRBV5-5 combines with J gene TRBJ1-2; 10 bases agree with TRBD1. This CDR3 has 13 amino acids. Per the germline V gene, CDR1 is SGHKS and CDR2 is YYEKEE (reference sequence). After removal of 4 bases from V and 6 bases from J, the junction contained 3 bases not matched to a gene. CDR3 DNA sequence: TGTGCCAGCAGCCGACAGGGGGCGGATGGCTACACCTTC. It yields the protein CASSRQGADGYTF.

This clonotype was recorded at least ten times. The rearrangement links TRBV7-2 to TRBJ2-3; 11 bases line up with TRBD2. Trimming cost V 7 bases and J 4 bases; bases outside gene matches: 7. The CDR3 contains 15 residues. Germline values: CDR1 SGHTA, CDR2 FQGNSA. The CDR3 DNA reads TGTGCCAGCACCCTAACTAGCGGGAGATCAGATACGCAGTATTTT. It yields the protein CASTLTSGRSDTQYF.

Many counts were recorded for this clonotype. The chain links TRBV24-1 to TRBJ2-3, with TRBD2 matching 13 bases. Looked up from germline, CDR1 is KGHDR and CDR2 is SFDVKD. The CDR3 runs 16 residues. The V and J ends lost 7 bases and 2 bases, in that order; junction bases with no gene match: 5. The CDR3 is CATSPGTSGATDTQYF. CDR3 in DNA: TGTGCCACCAGCCCCGGGACTAGCGGGGCCACAGATACGCAGTATTTT.

A few counts support this clonotype. V gene TRBV7-8 combines with J gene TRBJ1-1; 7 nucleotides line up with TRBD1. With V trimmed by 3 bases and J by 1 base, 2 bases remained unmatched. CDR3 length: 14 amino acids. The V gene's germline CDR1 is SGHVS and CDR2 FQNEAQ. The CDR3 is CASSFDRANTEAFF. The CDR3 DNA reads as TGTGCCAGCAGCTTTGACAGGGCGAACACTGAAGCTTTCTTT.

A remark on this clonotype: A read error may be the cause here, since a much bigger clone is one base away. The J gene is TRBJ1-2, the V gene TRBV7-6, with a possible D match to TRBD1 (5 bases). Germline loops: CDR1 SGHVS, CDR2 FNYEAQ. There are 13 residues in the CDR3. CDR3 sequence (DNA): TGTGTCAGCAGCTTAGCGGCGGGGGATGGCTACACCTTC. It yields the protein CVSSLAAGDGYTF.

Comments on this clonotype: At one end the junction does not follow the germline gene, possibly because of a read error. This chain connects TRBV20-1 to TRBJ1-1; the match to TRBD1 covers 7 bases. The length of the CDR3 is 13 residues. The V gene's germline CDR1 is DFQATT and CDR2 SNEGSKA (reference sequence). CDR3 in amino acids: CGAWGQMNTEAFF. The CDR3 coding sequence is TGCGGTGCTTGGGGACAGATGAACACTGAAGCTTTCTTT.

This clonotype was picked up many times. The rearrangement links TRBV7-2 to TRBJ2-7, with a possible D match to TRBD1 (6 bases). V was shortened by 4 bases and J by 4 bases, with 14 bases between the two germline ends. Germline CDR1 reads SGHTA; CDR2 reads FQGNSA. The CDR3 consists of 14 residues. CDR3 sequence reads: CASSSPGQAYEQYF. The CDR3 DNA sequence: TGTGCCAGCAGCTCTCCGGGACAAGCGTACGAGCAGTACTTC.

This clonotype has a count of ten or more. The V call is TRBV4-2, the J call TRBJ2-1; D gene uncertain. The V and J ends lost 0 bases and 8 bases respectively, with 11 bases between them. In germline, CDR1 is LGHNA, CDR2 YNFKEQ. CDR3 size: 14 residues. CDR3 region: CASSQEVVKDEQFF. The CDR3 DNA reads TGTGCCAGCAGCCAAGAAGTGGTAAAGGATGAGCAGTTCTTC.

This clonotype was detected a few times. The V and J genes are TRBV7-2 and TRBJ1-2; D is possibly TRBD1 (6 bases). V was trimmed by 7 bases and J by 5 bases, leaving 14 bases between them. The CDR3 runs 13 residues. Germline V gives CDR1 SGHTA, CDR2 FQGNSA. The CDR3 sequence: CASTSVGGYGYTF. Here the CDR3 DNA reads TGTGCCAGCACCTCCGTAGGGGGGTATGGCTACACCTTC.

The J gene is TRBJ2-1, the V gene TRBV11-2, with TRBD2 matching 9 bases. The CDR3 has 14 residues. Losses at the gene ends were 3 bases for V and 8 bases for J; bases not matched to a gene: 5. The germline gives CDR1 SGHAT, CDR2 FQNNGV. The CDR3 DNA is TGTGCCAGCAGCTTCAGCGGGAGGAGCTATGAGCAGTTCTTC. The encoded protein is CASSFSGRSYEQFF.

This clonotype appeared a few times. The gene calls are TRBV30 and TRBJ2-2, with D possibly being TRBD1 (6 bases). From germline, CDR1 is GTSNPN and CDR2 SVGIG (reference sequence). This CDR3 has 12 residues. Trimming cost V 1 base and J 6 bases, with 6 bases left between them. The CDR3 here is CAWSGGPGELFF. The CDR3, as DNA: TGTGCCTGGAGTGGGGGGCCCGGGGAGCTGTTTTTT.